The 13 T cell receptor beta chains reported below all come from one sample, sequenced in a study of cytomegalovirus exposure and HLA in healthy donors. 60 Vbeta and 13 Jbeta primers were used in PCR. Sequencing was performed with immunoSEQ multiplex PCR; in TCRdb, only in-frame clones are kept and a portion is missing. This table holds 150,000 or so clones, 75% to 90% found once. Sequencing was performed on PBMCs. These receptors all come from a woman between 45 and 60 years old in good health and CMV-seropositive.

The rearrangement joins TRBV30 to TRBJ2-1; D unresolved. This CDR3 spans 12 amino acids. Germline V lookup: CDR1 GTSNPN, CDR2 SVGIG (reference sequence). The ends were cut back, 4 bases at V and 4 bases at J, with 8 bases in the middle. In nucleotides, the CDR3 is TGTGCCTGGACTGGGCTTTACAATGAGCAGTTCTTC. Residues: CAWTGLYNEQFF.

V is TRBV18 and J is TRBJ2-5; tentative D call: TRBD1 (5 bases). V was shortened by 2 bases and J by 5 bases, with 12 bases between the two germline ends. Germline V CDR1 and CDR2: KGHSH, LQKENI. The CDR3 runs to 14 residues. The CDR3 protein is CASSPYPRAETQYF. CDR3 in DNA: TGTGCCAGCTCACCATATCCCAGGGCGGAGACCCAGTACTTC.

The chain joins TRBV7-3 to TRBJ2-6; D is possibly TRBD1 (6 bases). This CDR3 is built from 18 residues. CDR1 is SGHTA and CDR2 is FQGTGA in the germline V gene. Trimming shortened V by 1 base and J by 5 bases, and 18 bases separated the two germline ends. The chain's CDR3 is CASSLNGGLPLWANVLTF. The CDR3 nucleotides read TGTGCCAGCAGCTTAAATGGGGGCCTACCCCTCTGGGCCAACGTCCTGACTTTC.

CDR3 in DNA: TGCGCCAGCAGCTTTTCCGACAGGGTCTCCTACAATGAGCAGTTCTTC. This translates into CASSFSDRVSYNEQFF. The chain joins TRBV5-1 to TRBJ2-1; 7 positions agree with TRBD1. With V trimmed by 2 bases and J by 0 bases, 5 bases remained unmatched. Germline V gives CDR1 SGHRS, CDR2 YFSETQ. There are 16 residues in the CDR3. The full variable domain, its missing parts supplied by reference TRBV5-1 and TRBJ2-1, is KAGVTQTPRYLIKTRGQQVTLSCSPISGHRSVSWYQQTPGQGLQFLFEYFSETQRNKGNFPGRFSGRQFSNSRSEMNVSTLELGDSALYLCASSFSDRVSYNEQFFGPGTRLTVL.

The J gene is TRBJ1-1, the V gene TRBV28; no clear D. Germline CDR1 is MDHEN and CDR2 is SYDVKM. The CDR3 extends over 16 amino acids. Deletions cut 5 bases from V and 1 base from J, with 17 bases between. The CDR3 here is CASSPLTRTRNTEAFF. CDR3 sequence (DNA): TGTGCCAGCAGTCCACTCACTAGGACGAGGAACACTGAAGCTTTCTTT.

The table lists this clone with a few counts. The chain carries TRBV5-1 and TRBJ2-3; possible D gene TRBD1, 6 bases. V was pared by 4 bases and J by 0 bases, with 15 bases between. CDR1 and CDR2 from the germline V gene are SGHRS and YFSETQ. This CDR3 is 16 amino acids long. The CDR3 reads CASSPDGQSSTDTQYF. DNA for the CDR3: TGCGCCAGCAGCCCGGACGGACAGTCAAGCACAGATACGCAGTATTTT.

This chain links TRBV27 with TRBJ2-7, with D possibly TRBD1 on 5 matching bases. Trimming took off 5 bases at V and 0 bases at J, with 17 bases between the two ends. CDR1 MNHEY and CDR2 SMNVEV come from the germline V gene (reference sequence). The CDR3 consists of 16 residues. CDR3 amino acids: CASSPRVLASSYEQYF. In nucleotides, the CDR3 is TGTGCCAGCAGTCCCAGGGTACTTGCGAGCTCCTACGAGCAGTACTTC.

The CDR3 is CASSPSGIGELFF. The CDR3, as DNA: TGTGCCAGCAGTCCTAGCGGGATCGGGGAGCTGTTTTTT. The V and J genes are TRBV6-5 and TRBJ2-2; the match to TRBD2 covers 9 bases. CDR1 is MNHEY, CDR2 SVGAGI, per germline. V lost 5 bases to trimming and J lost 7 bases; unmatched junction nucleotides: 2. The CDR3 is made up of 13 amino acids.

By proportion, this clone is medium-sized. V and J are TRBV5-6 and TRBJ1-1; 7 nucleotides line up with TRBD1. The germline CDR1 and CDR2 sequences are SGHDT and YYEEEE. This CDR3 spans 13 amino acids. Losses at the gene ends were 3 bases for V and 10 bases for J; bases not matched to a gene: 9. CDR3 nucleotide sequence: TGTGCCAGCAGCTGGGGAGAGGGGGCAATAGCTTTCTTT. It encodes CASSWGEGAIAFF. Full variable domain (missing parts from reference TRBV5-6 and TRBJ1-1): DAGVTQSPTHLIKTRGQQVTLRCSPKSGHDTVSWYQQALGQGPQFIFQYYEEEERQRGNFPDRFSGHQFPNYSSELNVNALLLGDSALYLCASSWGEGAIAFFGQGTRLTVV.

J is TRBJ2-7 and V is TRBV2, with D maybe TRBD1 (5 bases). With 2 bases removed from V and 5 bases from J, the gap between germline ends came to 16 bases. Germline values: CDR1 SNHLY, CDR2 FYNNEI. CDR3 length: 15 residues. This CDR3 is CASSELGRVGHEQYF. In nucleotides, the CDR3 is TGTGCCAGCAGTGAACTGGGCAGGGTAGGACACGAGCAGTACTTC.

The J gene is TRBJ1-3, the V gene TRBV7-9; D gene unclear. Per the germline V gene, CDR1 is SEHNR and CDR2 is FQNEAQ (reference sequence). CDR3 length: 12 residues. Trimming stripped 8 bases from V and 0 bases from J, with 5 bases between. CDR3 residues: CASGSSGNTIYF. CDR3 DNA sequence: TGTGCCAGCGGCAGCTCTGGAAACACCATATATTTT.

The chain recombines TRBV28 with TRBJ1-4, with D perhaps TRBD1 (6 bases). This CDR3 comprises 13 residues. The V end lost 11 bases, the J end lost 4 bases, and 14 bases lay between the germline ends. Germline CDR1 is MDHEN and CDR2 is SYDVKM. CDR3 residues: CAVLEQGNEKLFF. The CDR3 DNA reads TGTGCCGTACTAGAACAGGGTAATGAAAAACTGTTTTTT.

The chain joins TRBV11-2 to TRBJ2-7, with no clear D. CDR3 length: 11 amino acids. V was shortened by 6 bases and J by 4 bases, with 7 bases between the two germline ends. CDR1 is SGHAT and CDR2 is FQNNGV in the germline V gene. The CDR3 region has the DNA TGTGCCAGCAGACTCTCGTACGAGCAGTACTTC. This gives the protein CASRLSYEQYF.